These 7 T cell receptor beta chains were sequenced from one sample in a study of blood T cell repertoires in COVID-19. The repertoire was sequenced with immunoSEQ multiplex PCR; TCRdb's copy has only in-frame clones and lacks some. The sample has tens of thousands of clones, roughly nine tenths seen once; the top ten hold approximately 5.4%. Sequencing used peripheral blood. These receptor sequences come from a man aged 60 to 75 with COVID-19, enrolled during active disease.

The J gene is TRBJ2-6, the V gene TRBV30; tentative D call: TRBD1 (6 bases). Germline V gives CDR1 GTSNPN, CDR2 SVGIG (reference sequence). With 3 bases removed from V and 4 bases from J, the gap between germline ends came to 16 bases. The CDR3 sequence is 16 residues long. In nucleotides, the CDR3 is TGTGCCTGGAGGGTGGGGACACCGGCGGGGGCCAACGTCCTGACTTTC. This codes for CAWRVGTPAGANVLTF.

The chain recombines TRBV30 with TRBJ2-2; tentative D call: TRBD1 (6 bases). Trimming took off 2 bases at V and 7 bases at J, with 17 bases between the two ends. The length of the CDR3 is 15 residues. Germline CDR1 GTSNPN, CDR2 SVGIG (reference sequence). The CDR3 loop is CAWSQSLQGYGELFF. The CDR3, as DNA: TGTGCCTGGAGTCAGAGCCTACAGGGTTACGGGGAGCTGTTTTTT.

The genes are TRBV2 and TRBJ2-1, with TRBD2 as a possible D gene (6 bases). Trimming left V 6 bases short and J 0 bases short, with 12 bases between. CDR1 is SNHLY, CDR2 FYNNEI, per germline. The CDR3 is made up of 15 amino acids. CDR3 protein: CASRMGLGSYNEQFF. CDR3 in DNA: TGTGCCAGCAGGATGGGACTCGGCTCCTACAATGAGCAGTTCTTC.

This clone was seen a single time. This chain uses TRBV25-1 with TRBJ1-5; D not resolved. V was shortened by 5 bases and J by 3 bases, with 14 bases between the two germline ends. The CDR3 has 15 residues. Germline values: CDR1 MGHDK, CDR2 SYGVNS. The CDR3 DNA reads TGTGCCAGCAGTCCGATGGGTGGGCTCAATCAGCCCCAGCATTTT. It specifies CASSPMGGLNQPQHF.

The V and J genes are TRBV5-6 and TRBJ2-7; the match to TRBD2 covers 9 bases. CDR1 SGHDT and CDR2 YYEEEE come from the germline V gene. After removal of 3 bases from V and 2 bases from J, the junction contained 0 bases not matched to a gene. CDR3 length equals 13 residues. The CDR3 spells CASSWTSAYEQYF. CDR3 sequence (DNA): TGTGCCAGCAGCTGGACTAGCGCCTACGAGCAGTACTTC. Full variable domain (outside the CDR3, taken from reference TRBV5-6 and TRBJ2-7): DAGVTQSPTHLIKTRGQQVTLRCSPKSGHDTVSWYQQALGQGPQFIFQYYEEEERQRGNFPDRFSGHQFPNYSSELNVNALLLGDSALYLCASSWTSAYEQYFGPGTRLTVT.

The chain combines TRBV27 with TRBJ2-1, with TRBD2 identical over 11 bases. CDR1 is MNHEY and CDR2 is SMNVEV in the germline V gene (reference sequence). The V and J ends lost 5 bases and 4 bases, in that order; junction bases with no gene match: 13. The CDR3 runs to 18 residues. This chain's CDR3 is CASSPWTATSGNYNEQFF. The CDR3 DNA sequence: TGTGCCAGCAGTCCCTGGACAGCGACTAGCGGGAATTACAATGAGCAGTTCTTC.

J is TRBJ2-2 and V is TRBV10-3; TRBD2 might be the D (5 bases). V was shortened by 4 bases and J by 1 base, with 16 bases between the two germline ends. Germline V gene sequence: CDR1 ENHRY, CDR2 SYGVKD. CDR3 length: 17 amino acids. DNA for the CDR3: TGTGCCATCAGTGGACTACAACTAAGGGAGAACACCGGGGAGCTGTTTTTT. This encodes CAISGLQLRENTGELFF.